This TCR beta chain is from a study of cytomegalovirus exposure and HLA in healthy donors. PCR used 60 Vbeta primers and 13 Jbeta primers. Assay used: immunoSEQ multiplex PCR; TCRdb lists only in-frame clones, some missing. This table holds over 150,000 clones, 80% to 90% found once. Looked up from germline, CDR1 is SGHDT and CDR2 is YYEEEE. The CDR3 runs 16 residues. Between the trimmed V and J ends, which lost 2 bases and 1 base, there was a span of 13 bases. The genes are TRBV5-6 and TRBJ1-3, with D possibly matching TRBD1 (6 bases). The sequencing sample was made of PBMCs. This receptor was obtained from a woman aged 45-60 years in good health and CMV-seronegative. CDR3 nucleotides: TGTGCCAGCAGCTTAACCATAGGGGGATCTGGAAACACCATATATTTT. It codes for CASSLTIGGSGNTIYF.